The 20 T cell receptor beta chains presented below share a single source sample, sequenced in a study of T cell responses to AZD1222 COVID-19 vaccine. Assay: immunoSEQ multiplex PCR; the TCRdb copy retains only in-frame clones and omits some. The sample lists over 120,000 clones; about 94% were seen once. The sequences come from peripheral blood, collected on day 0 of AZD1222 vaccination. The origin of the receptors is an adult in good health.

This chain connects TRBV27 to TRBJ2-3; D may be TRBD1 (5 bases). The CDR3 is 14 residues long. Trimming took 4 bases from V and 4 from J, leaving 12 bases between them. CDR1 and CDR2 from the germline V gene are MNHEY and SMNVEV (reference sequence). CDR3 sequence reads: CASSSGIPPDTQYF. CDR3 DNA sequence: TGTGCCAGCAGTTCAGGGATTCCGCCAGATACGCAGTATTTT.

As for this clone: The junction differs from germline at one of its ends, possibly a read error. V usage is TRBV7-7 and J usage is TRBJ1-5; TRBD1 might be the D (5 bases). The CDR3 runs to 15 residues. Germline V gene data show CDR1 as SSHAT and CDR2 as FNYEAQ (reference sequence). The CDR3 sequence is CASSLARGGDQPQHF. The CDR3 DNA follows: TGTGCTAGCAGCTTAGCGAGGGGAGGGGATCAGCCCCAGCATTTT.

The chain is built from TRBV29-1 and TRBJ2-7; D not certain. In germline, CDR1 is SQVTM, CDR2 ANQGSEA. The CDR3 is 11 amino acids. Deletions cut 4 bases from V and 1 base from J, with 5 bases between. CDR3 region: CSVGESYEQYF. The CDR3 coding sequence is TGCAGCGTTGGCGAGTCCTACGAGCAGTACTTC.

This clone appeared once. The J gene is TRBJ1-2, the V gene TRBV30, with no clear D. Germline-derived CDR1 and CDR2 are GTSNPN and SVGIG (reference sequence). The CDR3 totals 15 residues. Trimming removed 3 bases at V and 0 bases at J, with 14 bases between. As DNA, the CDR3 is TGTGCCTGGAGCCATCGCAGACGGTCTAACTATGGCTACACCTTC. This sequence encodes CAWSHRRRSNYGYTF.

The V call is TRBV19, the J call TRBJ1-5; no firm D call. CDR3 length: 13 residues. Trimming removed 3 bases from V and 9 bases from J, with 12 bases in between. Germline CDR1 is LNHDA and CDR2 is SQIVND (reference sequence). The CDR3 protein is CASSMTDLGPQHF. The CDR3 DNA reads as TGTGCCAGTAGTATGACGGACCTCGGGCCCCAGCATTTT.

The gene calls are TRBV25-1 and TRBJ2-3; either TRBD1 or TRBD2 may fit D (5 bases each). CDR3 size: 16 residues. V was shortened by 2 bases and J by 0 bases, with 12 bases between the two germline ends. Germline CDR1 and CDR2: MGHDK and SYGVNS. CDR3 residues: CASSELRGASTDTQYF. For the CDR3, the DNA is TGTGCCAGCAGTGAACTAAGGGGAGCTAGCACAGATACGCAGTATTTT.

This chain links TRBV11-2 with TRBJ2-7; TRBD1 is a possible D gene (5 bases). The CDR3 is 13 amino acids. V was clipped by 0 bases and J by 6 bases, with 9 bases between them. Germline-derived CDR1 and CDR2 are SGHAT and FQNNGV. CDR3 DNA sequence: TGTGCCAGCAGCTTAGATTCAGGGCTCGAGCAGTACTTC. Protein product: CASSLDSGLEQYF.

This sequence joins TRBV19 and TRBJ2-4, with D possibly matching TRBD1 (6 bases). CDR3 length equals 15 residues. V lost 3 bases to trimming and J lost 4 bases, with 13 bases between them. Germline CDR1 is LNHDA and CDR2 is SQIVND (reference sequence). The CDR3 nucleotides are TGTGCCAGTAGTATCGCAGGGGAGATGAAAAACATTCAGTACTTC. Translated: CASSIAGEMKNIQYF. Full variable domain (remainder filled in from reference TRBV19 and TRBJ2-4): DGGITQSPKYLFRKEGQNVTLSCEQNLNHDAMYWYRQDPGQGLRLIYYSQIVNDFQKGDIAEGYSVSREKKESFPLTVTSAQKNPTAFYLCASSIAGEMKNIQYFGAGTRLSVL.

V usage is TRBV5-1 and J usage is TRBJ2-7; tentative D call: TRBD1 (6 bases). The CDR3 consists of 15 residues. Deletions cut 0 bases from V and 4 bases from J, with 14 bases between. CDR1 SGHRS and CDR2 YFSETQ come from the germline V gene. CDR3 sequence: CASSLGGQGEYEQYF. CDR3 in DNA: TGCGCCAGCAGCTTGGGGGGGCAGGGCGAATACGAGCAGTACTTC.

The CDR3 nucleotides read TGCAGCGTTCGAGGGACTAGCGGGAGATTCTATGAGCAGTTCTTC. Encoded protein: CSVRGTSGRFYEQFF. The gene calls are TRBV29-1 and TRBJ2-1; 14 nucleotides align to TRBD2. The CDR3 contains 15 residues. With V trimmed by 5 bases and J by 8 bases, 8 bases remained unmatched. Germline values: CDR1 SQVTM, CDR2 ANQGSEA.

This chain links TRBV15 with TRBJ1-1; D gene unclear. This CDR3 has 13 amino acids. CDR1 is LNHNV and CDR2 is YYDKDF in the germline V gene (reference sequence). V lost 1 base and J lost 5, with 8 bases in between. CDR3 sequence (DNA): TGTGCCACCAGCAGAGGCGGGTGGACTGAAGCTTTCTTT. Amino acid sequence: CATSRGGWTEAFF.

The genes are TRBV19 and TRBJ2-7, with TRBD1 matching 9 bases. The junction had 10 bases not matched to a gene; V was cut back by 4 bases and J by 0 bases. The CDR3 runs to 17 residues. Germline values: CDR1 LNHDA, CDR2 SQIVND (reference sequence). The DNA for the CDR3 is TGTGCCAGTAGTACCCCCCAAACAGGGGGCGACTCCTACGAGCAGTACTTC. Translating gives CASSTPQTGGDSYEQYF.

The rearrangement uses TRBV19 and TRBJ2-1; 8 bases line up with TRBD2. CDR1 LNHDA and CDR2 SQIVND come from the germline V gene (reference sequence). The V gene end was trimmed by 3 bases and the J gene end by 4 bases; junction bases not matched to a gene: 5. There are 15 residues in the CDR3. CDR3 loop: CASSIVREGYNEQFF. The CDR3 DNA follows: TGTGCCAGTAGTATTGTTCGGGAGGGGTACAATGAGCAGTTCTTC.

V usage is TRBV12-5 and J usage is TRBJ1-1, with D possibly matching TRBD1 (5 bases). Trimming shortened V by 7 bases and J by 4 bases, and 13 bases separated the two germline ends. The CDR3 consists of 13 residues. Germline V lookup: CDR1 LGHNT, CDR2 FRNRAP. The CDR3 nucleotides read TGTGCTAGTGCCCAGGGAAGGAGCACTGAAGCTTTCTTT. This sequence encodes CASAQGRSTEAFF.

This clone was seen a single time. The CDR3 nucleotides read TGTGCCAGGGACAGACGGGTCAGCGAAAAACTGTTTTTT. Translating gives CARDRRVSEKLFF. The rearrangement links TRBV28 to TRBJ1-4; possibly TRBD1 for D (6 bases). Trimming cost V 9 bases and J 8 bases, with 16 bases left between them. Germline assignment: CDR1 MDHEN and CDR2 SYDVKM. The CDR3 has 13 amino acids.

This sequence joins TRBV7-9 and TRBJ2-5; unclear D gene. Trimming took 5 bases from V and 5 from J, leaving 6 bases between them. Germline CDR1 and CDR2: SEHNR and FQNEAQ (reference sequence). This CDR3 is 11 amino acids long. CDR3 region: CASSLSETQYF. CDR3 DNA sequence: TGTGCCAGCAGCCTAAGTGAGACCCAGTACTTC.

The V and J genes are TRBV15 and TRBJ2-1, with unresolved D. CDR3 length equals 14 residues. V gave up 2 bases and J gave up 7 bases, with 12 bases separating them. Germline V gives CDR1 LNHNV, CDR2 YYDKDF (reference sequence). This CDR3 reads CATSRSGFWNEQFF. DNA of the CDR3: TGTGCCACCAGCAGATCGGGCTTCTGGAATGAGCAGTTCTTC.

The genes are TRBV30 and TRBJ1-1; a possible D gene is TRBD1 (6 bases). The CDR3 has 13 residues. Germline CDR1 GTSNPN, CDR2 SVGIG (reference sequence). V was pared by 3 bases and J by 3 bases, with 11 bases between. The CDR3 reads CAWRDSEYTEAFF. DNA for the CDR3: TGTGCCTGGAGGGACAGTGAATACACTGAAGCTTTCTTT.

V gene TRBV5-6 combines with J gene TRBJ2-1; 7 nucleotides line up with TRBD1. CDR1 and CDR2 from the germline V gene are SGHDT and YYEEEE. The CDR3 length is 12 residues. The V and J ends lost 4 bases and 9 bases, in that order; junction bases with no gene match: 4. This chain's CDR3 is CASSQTGIEQFF. CDR3 in DNA: TGTGCCAGCAGCCAGACAGGGATTGAGCAGTTCTTC.

V usage is TRBV11-2 and J usage is TRBJ1-6; D gene ambiguous. This CDR3 has 17 residues. V was clipped by 0 bases and J by 0 bases, with 9 bases between them. Germline V CDR1 and CDR2: SGHAT, FQNNGV. CDR3 nucleotides: TGTGCCAGCAGCTTAGATCTCACAAGCTCCTATAATTCACCCCTCCACTTT. It translates to CASSLDLTSSYNSPLHF. Using reference TRBV11-2 and TRBJ1-6 for the parts outside the CDR3, the full variable domain is EAGVAQSPRYKIIEKRQSVAFWCNPISGHATLYWYQQILGQGPKLLIQFQNNGVVDDSQLPKDRFSAERLKGVDSTLKIQPAKLEDSAVYLCASSLDLTSSYNSPLHFGNGTRLTVT.